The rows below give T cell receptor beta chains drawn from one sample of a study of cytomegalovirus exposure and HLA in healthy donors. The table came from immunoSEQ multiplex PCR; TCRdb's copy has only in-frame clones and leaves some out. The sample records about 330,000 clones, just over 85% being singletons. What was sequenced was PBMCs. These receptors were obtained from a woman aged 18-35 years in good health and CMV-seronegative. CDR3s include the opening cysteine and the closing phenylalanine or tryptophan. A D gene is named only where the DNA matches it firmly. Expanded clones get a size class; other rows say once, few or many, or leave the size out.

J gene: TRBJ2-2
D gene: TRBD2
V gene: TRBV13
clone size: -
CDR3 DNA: TGTGCCAGCAGCTTAGAGATGGCTAGCGGTACCGGGGAGCTGTTTTTT
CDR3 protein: CASSLEMASGTGELFF

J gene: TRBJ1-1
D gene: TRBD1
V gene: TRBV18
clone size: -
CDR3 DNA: TGTGCCAGCTCACCGGACAGGGGGCTTGGAGCTTTCTTT
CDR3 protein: CASSPDRGLGAFF

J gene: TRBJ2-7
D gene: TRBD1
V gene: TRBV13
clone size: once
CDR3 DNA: TGTGCCAGCAGCTTAGCCCTGGGACAGGGCTACGAGCAGTACTTC
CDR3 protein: CASSLALGQGYEQYF

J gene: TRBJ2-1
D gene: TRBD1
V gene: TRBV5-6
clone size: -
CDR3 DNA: TGTGCCAGCAGCTTCGGACAGGGGGCTCATGAGCAGTTCTTC
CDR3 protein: CASSFGQGAHEQFF

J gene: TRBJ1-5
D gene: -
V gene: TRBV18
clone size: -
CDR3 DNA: TGTGCCAGCTCACCAGGGCTAAATCAGCCCCAGCATTTT
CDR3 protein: CASSPGLNQPQHF

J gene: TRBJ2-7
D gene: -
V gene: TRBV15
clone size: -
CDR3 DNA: TGTGCCACCAGCCCTAGAGTAGCGGTGAGCTCCTACGAGCAGTACTTC
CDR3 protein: CATSPRVAVSSYEQYF

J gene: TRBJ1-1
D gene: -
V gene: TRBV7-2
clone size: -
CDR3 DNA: TGTGCCAGCAGCTTAGGGGGGGTAACCACTGAAGCTTTCTTT
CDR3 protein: CASSLGGVTTEAFF

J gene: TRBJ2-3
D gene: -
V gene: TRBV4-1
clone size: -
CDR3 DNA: TGCGCCAGCAGCCAAGATCTCCCAGATACGCAGTATTTT
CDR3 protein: CASSQDLPDTQYF

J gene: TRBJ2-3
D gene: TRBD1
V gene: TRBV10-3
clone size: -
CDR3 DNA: TGTGCCATCAGTCCACAGGGGGCTGACACAGATACGCAGTATTTT
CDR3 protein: CAISPQGADTDTQYF

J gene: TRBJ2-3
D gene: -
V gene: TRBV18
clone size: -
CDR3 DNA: TGTGCCAGCTCACTATGGCCTGGGCCAGATACGCAGTATTTT
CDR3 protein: CASSLWPGPDTQYF

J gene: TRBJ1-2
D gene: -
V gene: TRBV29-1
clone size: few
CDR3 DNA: TGCAGCGGCGGTACTGATGGCTACACCTTC
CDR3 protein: CSGGTDGYTF

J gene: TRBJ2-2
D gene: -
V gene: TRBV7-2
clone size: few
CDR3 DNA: TGTGCCAGCAGCTTCGGGGATACGAACACCGGGGAGCTGTTTTTT
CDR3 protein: CASSFGDTNTGELFF

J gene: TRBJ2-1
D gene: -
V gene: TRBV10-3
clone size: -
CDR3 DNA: TGTGCCACCGAGGCGGCCTCCTACAATGAGCAGTTCTTC
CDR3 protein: CATEAASYNEQFF

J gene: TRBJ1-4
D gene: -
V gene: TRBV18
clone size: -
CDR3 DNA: TGTGCCAGCTCACCAAACCAGGCTCTGTCCCTTGGGGAAAAACTGTTTTTT
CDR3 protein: CASSPNQALSLGEKLFF

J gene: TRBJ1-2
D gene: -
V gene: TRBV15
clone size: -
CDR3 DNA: TGTGCCACCAGCAGAGATGGGAGTTATGGCTACACCTTC
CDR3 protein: CATSRDGSYGYTF

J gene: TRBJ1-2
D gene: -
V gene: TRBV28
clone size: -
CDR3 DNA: TGTGCCAGCAGCTCCCCCCCACTGAGGGGCTACACCTTC
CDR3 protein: CASSSPPLRGYTF

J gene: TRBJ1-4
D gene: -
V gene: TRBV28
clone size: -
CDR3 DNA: TGTGCCAGCTGGGGCCGTGGGCTTAATGAAAAACTGTTTTTT
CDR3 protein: CASWGRGLNEKLFF

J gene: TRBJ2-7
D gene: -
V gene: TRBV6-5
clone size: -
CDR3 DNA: TGTGCCAGCAGTTTCCGACAGGAGACCTACGAGCAGTACTTC
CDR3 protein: CASSFRQETYEQYF

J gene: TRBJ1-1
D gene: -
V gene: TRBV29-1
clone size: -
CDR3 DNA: TGCAGCGCAGCGTCTAGGAACCCCCCCGGGTCTACTGAAGCTTTCTTT
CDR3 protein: CSAASRNPPGSTEAFF

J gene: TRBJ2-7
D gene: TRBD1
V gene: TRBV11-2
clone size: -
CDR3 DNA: TGTGCCAGCAGCCCGTCCGGGACAGGGAGATACGAGCAGTACTTC
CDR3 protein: CASSPSGTGRYEQYF

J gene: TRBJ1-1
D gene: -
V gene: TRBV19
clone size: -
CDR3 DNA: TGTGCCAGTAGCGGACAGTTGAACACTGAAGCTTTCTTT
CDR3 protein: CASSGQLNTEAFF

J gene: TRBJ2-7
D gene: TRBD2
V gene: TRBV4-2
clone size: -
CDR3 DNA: TGTGCCAGCAGCCAAGTAGGTAGCGGGGCTTACGAGCAGTACTTC
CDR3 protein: CASSQVGSGAYEQYF

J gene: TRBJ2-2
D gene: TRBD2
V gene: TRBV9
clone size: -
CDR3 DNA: TGTGCCAGCAGCGTCCATCCACTAGCGGGGACCGGGGAGCTGTTTTTT
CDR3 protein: CASSVHPLAGTGELFF

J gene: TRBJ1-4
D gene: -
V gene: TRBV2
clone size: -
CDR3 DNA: TGTGCCAGCAGTCAAAACGGGGAAGTAAAGGAAAAACTGTTTTTT
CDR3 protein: CASSQNGEVKEKLFF

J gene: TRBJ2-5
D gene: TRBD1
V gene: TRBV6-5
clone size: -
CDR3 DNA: TGTGCCAGCAGTCCGGGACAGACCTTCCAAGAGACCCAGTACTTC
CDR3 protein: CASSPGQTFQETQYF

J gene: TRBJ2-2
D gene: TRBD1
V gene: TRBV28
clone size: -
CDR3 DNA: TGTGCCAGCAGCCTGCAGGACAGGGGTCCGGGACTGGGGACCGGGGAGCTGTTTTTT
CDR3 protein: CASSLQDRGPGLGTGELFF

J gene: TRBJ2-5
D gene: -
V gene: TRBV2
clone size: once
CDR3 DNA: TGTGCCAGGAGGGTGGAGGAGACCCAGTACTTC
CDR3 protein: CARRVEETQYF

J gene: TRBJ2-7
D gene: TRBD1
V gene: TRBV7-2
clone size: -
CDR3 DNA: TGTGCCAGCAGCTTAGCGGTGGGGACAGGGGGAAAGTCCTACGAGCAGTACTTC
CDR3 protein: CASSLAVGTGGKSYEQYF

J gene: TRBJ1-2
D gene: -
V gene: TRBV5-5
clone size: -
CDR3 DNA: TGTGCCAGCAGCTTGTATTCTAGTTCTAACTATGGCTACACCTTC
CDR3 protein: CASSLYSSSNYGYTF

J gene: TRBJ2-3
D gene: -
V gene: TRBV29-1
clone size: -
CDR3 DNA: TGCAGCGAAGGGGGTTTCACAGATACGCAGTATTTT
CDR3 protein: CSEGGFTDTQYF

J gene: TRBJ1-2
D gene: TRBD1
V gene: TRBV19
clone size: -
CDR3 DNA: TGTGCCAGTGGACCCCGGACCGACAGGGTCCCCTATGGCTACACCTTC
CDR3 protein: CASGPRTDRVPYGYTF

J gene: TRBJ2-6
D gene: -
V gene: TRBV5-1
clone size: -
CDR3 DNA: TGCGCCAGCAGCTTGAGACAGCCTGGGGCCAACGTCCTGACTTTC
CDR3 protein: CASSLRQPGANVLTF

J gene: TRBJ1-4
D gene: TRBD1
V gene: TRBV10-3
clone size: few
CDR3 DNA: TGTGCCATCAGGGACAGGAGAGAGGAAAAACTGTTTTTT
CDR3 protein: CAIRDRREEKLFF

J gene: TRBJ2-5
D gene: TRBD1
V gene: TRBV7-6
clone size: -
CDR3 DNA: TGTGCCAGCAGCTTAGGTGTCGACAGGGTGGAGACCCAGTACTTC
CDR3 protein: CASSLGVDRVETQYF

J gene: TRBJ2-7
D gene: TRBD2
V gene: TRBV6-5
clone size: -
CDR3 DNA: TGTGCCAGCAGACTCGGACTAGACTCCTACGAGCAGTACTTC
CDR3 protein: CASRLGLDSYEQYF

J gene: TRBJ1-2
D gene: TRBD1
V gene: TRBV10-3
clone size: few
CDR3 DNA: TGTGCCATCAGTGAGACCGGGACAGGGGACTCTTATGGCTACACCTTC
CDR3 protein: CAISETGTGDSYGYTF

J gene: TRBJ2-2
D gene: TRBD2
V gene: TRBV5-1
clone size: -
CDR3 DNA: TGCGCCAGCAGCTCAGAAGCGGGAGGGTTCACCGGGGAGCTGTTTTTT
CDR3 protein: CASSSEAGGFTGELFF

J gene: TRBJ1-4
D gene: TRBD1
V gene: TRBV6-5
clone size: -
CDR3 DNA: TGTGCCAGCAGTTCGAGGACAGGGTTGAATGAAAAACTGTTTTTT
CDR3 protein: CASSSRTGLNEKLFF

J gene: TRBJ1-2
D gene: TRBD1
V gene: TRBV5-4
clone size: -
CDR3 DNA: TGTGCCAGCAGCATCCGGGACAGGGGGCTTTCTTTTGGCTACACCTTC
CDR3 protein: CASSIRDRGLSFGYTF

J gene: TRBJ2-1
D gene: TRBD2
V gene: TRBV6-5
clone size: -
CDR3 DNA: TGTGCCAGCAGTTACTCCCCTAGCGGGGCCTACAATGAGCAGTTCTTC
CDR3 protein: CASSYSPSGAYNEQFF

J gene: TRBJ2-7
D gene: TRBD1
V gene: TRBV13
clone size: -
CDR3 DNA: TGTGCCAGCAGCCAGGGACAGGGTACCTACGAGCAGTACTTC
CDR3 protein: CASSQGQGTYEQYF

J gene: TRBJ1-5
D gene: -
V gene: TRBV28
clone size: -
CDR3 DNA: TGTGCCAGCACGACAGTGGTGAATCAGCCCCAGCATTTT
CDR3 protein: CASTTVVNQPQHF

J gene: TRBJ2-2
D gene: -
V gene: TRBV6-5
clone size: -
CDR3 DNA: TGTGCCAGCAGTCAACAGGGGGGGAGCACCGGGGAGCTGTTTTTT
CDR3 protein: CASSQQGGSTGELFF

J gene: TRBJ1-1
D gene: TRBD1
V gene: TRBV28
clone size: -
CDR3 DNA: TGTGCCAGCAGTCTCCAGGACAGGCCCGCGGGGGGAGCTTTCTTT
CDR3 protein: CASSLQDRPAGGAFF

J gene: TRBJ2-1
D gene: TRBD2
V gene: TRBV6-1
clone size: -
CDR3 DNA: TGTGCCAGCGGAAATAGCGGGGGGGTTGATGAGCAGTTCTTC
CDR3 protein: CASGNSGGVDEQFF

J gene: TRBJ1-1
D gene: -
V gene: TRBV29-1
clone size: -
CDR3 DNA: TGCAGCGGAACTTACAGGGATCCTAGGCGCCTTCCTCAACACACTGAAGCTTTCTTT
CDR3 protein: CSGTYRDPRRLPQHTEAFF

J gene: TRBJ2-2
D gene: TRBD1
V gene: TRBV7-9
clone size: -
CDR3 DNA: TGTGCCAGCAGCTTAGGGGCCGGGACAGAGAACACCGGGGAGCTGTTTTTT
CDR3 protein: CASSLGAGTENTGELFF

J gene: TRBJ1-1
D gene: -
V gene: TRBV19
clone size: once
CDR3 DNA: TGTGCCAGTAGCCCCGGGGGATCGGCCACTGAAGCTTTCTTT
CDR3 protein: CASSPGGSATEAFF

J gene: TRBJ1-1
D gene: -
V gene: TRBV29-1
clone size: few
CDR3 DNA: TGCAGCGTTGATTACGGGATGGGCACTGAAGCTTTCTTT
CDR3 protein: CSVDYGMGTEAFF

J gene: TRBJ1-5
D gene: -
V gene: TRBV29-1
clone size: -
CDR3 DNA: TGCAGCGTTACATTCGGGGGGATTCAGCCCCAGCATTTT
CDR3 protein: CSVTFGGIQPQHF

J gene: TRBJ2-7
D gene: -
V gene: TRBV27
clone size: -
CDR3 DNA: TGTGCCAGCAGTTTATCTGTCGAGAACGAGCAGTACTTC
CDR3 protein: CASSLSVENEQYF

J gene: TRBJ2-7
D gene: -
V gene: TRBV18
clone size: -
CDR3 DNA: TGTGCCAGCTCACCACCGGGCCAACCCTACGAGCAGTACTTC
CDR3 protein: CASSPPGQPYEQYF

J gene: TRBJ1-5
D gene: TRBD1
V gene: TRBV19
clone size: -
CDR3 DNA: TGTGCCAGTAGTAGTCGACAGGGACCGGAACAGCCCCAGCATTTT
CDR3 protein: CASSSRQGPEQPQHF

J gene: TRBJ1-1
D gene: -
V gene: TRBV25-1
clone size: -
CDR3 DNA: TGTGCCAGCAGCTCCCGAGGCGACACTGAAGCTTTCTTT
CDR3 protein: CASSSRGDTEAFF

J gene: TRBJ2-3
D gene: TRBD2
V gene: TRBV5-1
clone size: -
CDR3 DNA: TGCGCCAGCAGCTTGGGGGCTAGCGGTCCCACAGATACGCAGTATTTT
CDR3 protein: CASSLGASGPTDTQYF

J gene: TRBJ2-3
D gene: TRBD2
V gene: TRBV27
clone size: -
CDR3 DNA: TGTGCCAGCAGGCGACTAGCGGTCACAGATACGCAGTATTTT
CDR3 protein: CASRRLAVTDTQYF

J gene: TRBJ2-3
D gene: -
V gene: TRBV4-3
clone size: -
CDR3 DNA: TGCGCCAGCAGCCTAGGGGCGCGAGATACGCAGTATTTT
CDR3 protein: CASSLGARDTQYF

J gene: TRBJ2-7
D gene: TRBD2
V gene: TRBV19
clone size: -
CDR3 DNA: TGTGCCAGTAGTGGTAGCGGGGGAGCCTTGGAGCAGTACTTC
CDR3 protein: CASSGSGGALEQYF

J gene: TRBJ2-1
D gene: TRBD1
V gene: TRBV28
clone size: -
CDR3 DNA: TGTGCCAGCAGTTTATTCCAGGGGGCGGGAAATGAGCAGTTCTTC
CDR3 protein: CASSLFQGAGNEQFF